This TCR beta chain emerged from a study of CD8 T cells in ankylosing spondylitis. Study-wide findings and caveats: In ankylosing spondylitis blood, a motif of roughly 8 highly homologous TCR beta variants appeared characteristic. Disease-linked clones proved CD8+ and comparatively uncommon in peripheral blood.

V shed 5 bases and J 7 bases; nucleotides not matched to a gene: 11. The CDR3 totals 14 residues. Germline CDR1 and CDR2: MNHNS and SASEGT. TCRdb recomputed calls from the 5' RACE reads with MiXCR, one row per CDR3 protein. The sample has 750,000 to 850,000 distinct CDR3 sequences; about 10% are singletons. A note on this clonotype: What it binds is unknown.

This chain joins TRBV6-1 and TRBJ2-7; TRBD2 matches at 7 bases. The sequenced material came from blood, either unsorted or a sorted T cell fraction (not recorded which). The receptor was isolated from a male donor with ankylosing spondylitis. The CDR3 region has the DNA TGTGCCAGCAGTCCCCCGGGGGGTAGTAGAGAGCAGTACTTC. Its protein product is CASSPPGGSREQYF.